This is a list of T cell receptor beta chains from one sample in a study of identifying expanded T cells in peripheral blood. Profiling relied on immunoSEQ multiplex PCR, and the TCRdb table lists in-frame clones only, not all of them. The sample has about 100,000 clones; roughly 85% are singletons. The sequencing input was blood. The source is a person between 18 and 75 years old in good health. CDR3s include the opening cysteine and the closing phenylalanine or tryptophan. D genes are given only for firm matches. Expanded clones are given a class, and other clones once, few, many or no size at all.

>TRBJ2-7|.|.|TRBV5-6
CASRSRGGAYEQYF
TGTGCCAGTCGTTCCCGGGGCGGGGCCTACGAGCAGTACTTC
>TRBJ2-1|.|.|TRBV4-1
CASSQDASPNEQFF
TGCGCCAGCAGCCAAGATGCTAGCCCTAATGAGCAGTTCTTC
>TRBJ2-2|.|.|TRBV4-1
CASSGERTFSSTGELFF
TGCGCCAGCAGCGGAGAGCGGACATTCTCATCCACCGGGGAGCTGTTTTTT
>TRBJ1-1|.|.|TRBV5-1
CASSLYRVGTEAFF
TGCGCCAGCAGCTTGTATCGGGTTGGGACTGAAGCTTTCTTT
>TRBJ1-5|.|.|TRBV28
CASSLKANNQPQHF
TGTGCCAGCAGTTTAAAGGCCAACAATCAGCCCCAGCATTTT
>TRBJ2-2|.|.|TRBV5-8
CASKRGLVYHGGELFF
TGTGCCAGCAAACGGGGACTGGTGTATCACGGCGGGGAGCTGTTTTTT
>TRBJ1-1|.|few|TRBV15
CATSRSSGRLSGFHTEAFF
TGTGCCACCAGCAGATCCAGCGGGAGACTCTCGGGGTTTCACACTGAAGCTTTCTTT
>TRBJ1-5|.|once|TRBV6-1
CASSEGLGYSNQPQHF
TGTGCCAGCAGTGAAGGACTGGGGTATAGCAATCAGCCCCAGCATTTT
>TRBJ1-1|TRBD1|.|TRBV14
CASSRRQGADTEAFF
TGTGCCAGCAGCCGCAGACAGGGGGCGGACACTGAAGCTTTCTTT
>TRBJ2-7|.|.|TRBV28
CASSFYRVGEQYF
TGTGCCAGCAGTTTTTACAGGGTAGGGGAGCAGTACTTC
>TRBJ2-7|TRBD1|.|TRBV2
CASSGQGLGDYEQYF
TGTGCCAGCAGCGGACAGGGGCTGGGGGACTACGAGCAGTACTTC
>TRBJ2-7|.|.|TRBV18
CASSLGYTKDYEQYF
TGTGCCAGCTCACTAGGATACACAAAAGACTACGAGCAGTACTTC
>TRBJ2-7|TRBD2|.|TRBV5-6
CASASGGKSYEQYF
TGTGCCAGCGCTAGCGGGGGAAAGTCCTACGAGCAGTACTTC
>TRBJ1-4|.|.|TRBV19
CASSHQASNEKLFF
TGTGCCAGTAGTCACCAGGCGAGCAATGAAAAACTGTTTTTT
>TRBJ2-1|TRBD2|.|TRBV13
CASSSWTSGGMSEQFF
TGTGCCAGCAGCTCCTGGACTAGCGGGGGAATGAGTGAGCAGTTCTTC
>TRBJ1-2|TRBD1|.|TRBV7-2
CASSLGFWANRGNYGYTF
TGTGCCAGCAGCTTAGGCTTTTGGGCTAACAGGGGCAACTATGGCTACACCTTC
>TRBJ2-1|TRBD2|.|TRBV14
CASSHKRGVRNNEQFF
TGTGCCAGCAGCCATAAACGGGGGGTACGCAACAATGAGCAGTTCTTC
>TRBJ2-6|TRBD2|.|TRBV7-2
CASSRGTSGASGANVLTF
TGTGCCAGCAGCCGGGGGACTAGCGGGGCCTCTGGGGCCAACGTCCTGACTTTC
>TRBJ2-2|TRBD2|.|TRBV4-2
CASSQTGTSANTGELFF
TGTGCCAGCAGCCAAACCGGGACTAGCGCCAACACCGGGGAGCTGTTTTTT
>TRBJ1-5|.|.|TRBV19
CASSIVNRPHSNQPQHF
TGTGCCAGTAGTATAGTAAACAGACCTCATAGCAATCAGCCCCAGCATTTT
>TRBJ1-2|TRBD1|.|TRBV7-9
CASSPVDRRASYGYTF
TGTGCCAGCAGCCCAGTGGACAGGAGGGCGTCGTATGGCTACACCTTC
>TRBJ2-5|.|.|TRBV4-2
CASSQDWRGAVETQYF
TGTGCCAGCAGCCAAGATTGGAGGGGGGCAGTCGAGACCCAGTACTTC
>TRBJ1-2|.|.|TRBV12-5
CASGLPRGGKVGYGYTF
TGTGCTAGTGGTTTGCCGCGGGGGGGGAAAGTTGGCTATGGCTACACCTTC
>TRBJ1-4|.|.|TRBV7-2
CASSLGPAQGEKLFF
TGTGCCAGCAGCTTAGGTCCGGCACAGGGTGAAAAACTGTTTTTT
>TRBJ1-1|.|.|TRBV18
CASSPGWGRNTEAFF
TGTGCCAGCTCACCCGGCTGGGGCAGGAACACTGAAGCTTTCTTT